The rows below give T cell receptor beta chains drawn from one sample of a study of human T cells and chemical hapten exposure. Each CDR3 protein gets one entry after TCRdb re-called the RACE reads with MiXCR. The sample consists of 250,000 or so distinct CDR3 sequences, roughly 7.4% of them appearing once. This material consisted of whole blood, taken in connection with sensitization to the hapten diphenylcyclopropenone (DPC). These receptors all stem from a young man with alopecia areata. Some clones in this sample may be carry-over from other donors' samples. Both conserved end residues are part of each CDR3. The order of the fields is CDR3 DNA, CDR3 protein, V gene, J gene, clone size, D gene. D genes are given only for firm matches. Some rows have no size entry. The others give once, few or many, or a class for an expanded clone.

TGTGCCAGCAGCAGCCTAGGAGGACACACTGAAGCTTTCTTT	CASSSLGGHTEAFF	TRBV9	TRBJ1-1	many	NA
TGTGCCAGCAGGAGACCCGGGACAGGGCAGTACGAGCAGTACTTC	CASRRPGTGQYEQYF	TRBV6-2/TRBV6-3	TRBJ2-7	few	TRBD1
TGCAGTGCACAACGGGACGGGCGCTCCTACGAGCAGTACTTC	CSAQRDGRSYEQYF	TRBV20-1	TRBJ2-7	many	NA
TGCAGCGTTGCATCTGATGGTGGCTACACCTTC	CSVASDGGYTF	TRBV29-1	TRBJ1-2	many	NA
TGTGCCAGCACCCACGGGCCTGGTCAGCCCCAGCATTTT	CASTHGPGQPQHF	TRBV2	TRBJ1-5	NA	NA
TGTGCCAGCAGTGCGATGACTAGCGGGGGTTTCGTAGAGACCCGGTACTTC	CASSAMTSGGFVETRYF	TRBV12-3/TRBV12-4	TRBJ2-5	NA	TRBD2
TGTGCCAGCAGCTTAAGTAGAACTAATGAAAAACTGTTTTTT	CASSLSRTNEKLFF	TRBV7-3	TRBJ1-4	NA	NA
TGTGCCAGCAGTCGGGGGACTACCACAGATACGCAGTATTTT	CASSRGTTTDTQYF	TRBV6-2/TRBV6-3	TRBJ2-3	NA	TRBD2
TGCAGCGTTGTTGATTGGGACAGAGACACTGAAGCTTTCTTT	CSVVDWDRDTEAFF	TRBV29-1	TRBJ1-1	few	TRBD1
TGTGCCAGCAGCTCACCGAGCGGGGTCTCAAAAGAGACCCAGTACTTC	CASSSPSGVSKETQYF	TRBV7-9	TRBJ2-5	many	TRBD2
TGTGCCAGCAGTGAAACCCCGGCCTTCGGAAAACTGTTTTTT	CASSETPAFGKLFF	TRBV2	TRBJ1-4	NA	NA
TGCGCCAGCAGGGATCCTGGGGCCAACGTCCTGACTTTC	CASRDPGANVLTF	TRBV5-1	TRBJ2-6	NA	NA
TGTGCCAGCAGTACCCGGACGAGTAACACCGGGGAGCTGTTTTTT	CASSTRTSNTGELFF	TRBV2	TRBJ2-2	many	NA
TGTGCCAGCAGCGGGGACAGGGATGTCAGGGAGACCCAGTACTTC	CASSGDRDVRETQYF	TRBV6-1	TRBJ2-5	few	TRBD1
TGTGCCAGCTCCTACTCTGACCCACCTGGCACAGATACGCAGTATTTT	CASSYSDPPGTDTQYF	TRBV28	TRBJ2-3	NA	NA
TGTGCCAGCAGTTACGGACAGAGTATCAACTATGGCTACACCTTC	CASSYGQSINYGYTF	TRBV6-5	TRBJ1-2	few	NA
TGTGCCAGCAGCTTAGCCCCATATTTCGGGCGGATGAACCCCAATGAGCAGTTCTTC	CASSLAPYFGRMNPNEQFF	TRBV7-2	TRBJ2-1	NA	NA
TGTGCCAGCAACTCAGGGGGCCTGAAGACCCAGTACTTC	CASNSGGLKTQYF	TRBV3-1	TRBJ2-5	few	TRBD1
TGTGCCACCGGGACAGGGGCCGGGTGTTGTGTGAACACTGAAGCTTTCTTT	CATGTGAGCCVNTEAFF	TRBV24-1	TRBJ1-1	many	TRBD1
TGCAGTGCCACGTCCGCGAGGCCAAGCACAGATACGCAGTATTTT	CSATSARPSTDTQYF	TRBV20-1	TRBJ2-3	few	NA
TGCGCCAGCAGCCACCCCGGGTACGAGCAGTACTTC	CASSHPGYEQYF	TRBV4-1	TRBJ2-7	once	NA
TGCAGCGTTGGCCTGGGTTCCTACGAGCAGTACTTC	CSVGLGSYEQYF	TRBV29-1	TRBJ2-7	few	NA
TGTGCCAGCAGCTCAACAGGGGGCCTTAGCGAAAAACTGTTTTTT	CASSSTGGLSEKLFF	TRBV12-3/TRBV12-4	TRBJ1-4	few	TRBD1
TGTGCCAGCAGATACGTAAGACCGGGGGTGAACACTGAAGCTTTCTTT	CASRYVRPGVNTEAFF	TRBV6-2/TRBV6-3	TRBJ1-1	NA	NA
TGCGGAAAGACAGGGAACACTGAAGCTTTCTTT	CGKTGNTEAFF	TRBV20-1	TRBJ1-1	few	NA
TGCAGTGCTACTCGCGGGGGAAACACCGGGGAGCTGTTTTTT	CSATRGGNTGELFF	TRBV20-1	TRBJ2-2	few	TRBD2
TGTGCCAGCAGCCTTCCGACAGGGGGCGCTACTGAAGCTTTCTTT	CASSLPTGGATEAFF	TRBV7-2	TRBJ1-1	few	TRBD1
TGTGCCAGCAGCCAAGAGAGTCTGGATGCCAGGAGTCGCGAGCAGTACTTC	CASSQESLDARSREQYF	TRBV3-1	TRBJ2-7	NA	NA
TGCGCCAGCAGCCAAACGGGACTAGCGGGGGCTCCGGGCACCGGGGAGCTGTTTTTT	CASSQTGLAGAPGTGELFF	TRBV4-3	TRBJ2-2	few	TRBD2
TGCAGTGCGTTCAGGGTCTCTGGAAACACCATATATTTT	CSAFRVSGNTIYF	TRBV20-1	TRBJ1-3	NA	NA
TGTGCCAGCACCCCCCTTTTCAACCCAGACTTTAGCAATCAGCCCCAGCATTTT	CASTPLFNPDFSNQPQHF	TRBV28	TRBJ1-5	few	NA
TGTGCCATCACCCAGGACAGGGCGAACACTGAAGCTTTCTTT	CAITQDRANTEAFF	TRBV10-3	TRBJ1-1	many	TRBD1
TGTGCCAGCAGCTTGGGGAGTGGAAACACCATATATTTT	CASSLGSGNTIYF	TRBV7-3	TRBJ1-3	many	NA
TGTGCCAGCAGCTGGGGGCCAAGCGAGACCCAGTACTTC	CASSWGPSETQYF	TRBV7-7	TRBJ2-5	NA	NA
TGTGCCATCAGTGATGGGGGAAACACCATATATTTT	CAISDGGNTIYF	TRBV10-3	TRBJ1-3	many	NA
TGTGCCAGCAGCTTAGTAGTATTTCACTTTAACTCACTAGCCAAAAACATTCAGTACTTC	CASSLVVFHFNSLAKNIQYF	TRBV7-2	TRBJ2-4	NA	NA
TGTGCCAGCAGCTTCCGGGGAGGCGCGGGGGCTTTTGATACGCAGTATTTT	CASSFRGGAGAFDTQYF	TRBV7-9	TRBJ2-3	few	NA
TGTGCCAGCACTGGCATCATGAACACTGAAGCTTTCTTT	CASTGIMNTEAFF	TRBV6-2/TRBV6-3	TRBJ1-1	NA	NA
TGTGCCAGCAGCTTATTCCCCCGGGCAGGGAGTTACACTGAAGCTTTCTTT	CASSLFPRAGSYTEAFF	TRBV11-2	TRBJ1-1	NA	NA
TGCAGTGCTAATAGCGGGACTCGCTCCTACAATGAGCAGTTCTTC	CSANSGTRSYNEQFF	TRBV20-1	TRBJ2-1	few	TRBD2
TGTGCCAGCAGTCCGGACGGAGATTCACCCCTCCACTTT	CASSPDGDSPLHF	TRBV12-3/TRBV12-4	TRBJ1-6	NA	NA
TGTGCCAGCAGCTTAGGCGAAAAGGGTGGCTACACCTTC	CASSLGEKGGYTF	TRBV7-9	TRBJ1-2	many	NA
TGTGCCAGCAGTGCTGTTTCGAACGCCTACAATGAGCAGTTCTTC	CASSAVSNAYNEQFF	TRBV25-1	TRBJ2-1	NA	NA
TGTGCCAGCAGCTTAGAGGCAAACAATCAGCCCCAGCATTTT	CASSLEANNQPQHF	TRBV7-9	TRBJ1-5	NA	NA
TGTGCCAGCAGTTTGGGCATCGTAAATCAGCCCCAGCATTTT	CASSLGIVNQPQHF	TRBV12-3/TRBV12-4	TRBJ1-5	few	NA
TGCAGTGCTAGAGAACGTCAGGGGCCCGGCTCCTACGAGCAGTACTTC	CSARERQGPGSYEQYF	TRBV20-1	TRBJ2-7	NA	NA
TGTGCCAGCAGCCCCCGTGGATCGGGGCCCACTGAAGCTTTCTTT	CASSPRGSGPTEAFF	TRBV11-1	TRBJ1-1	few	NA
TGTGCCAGCAGCTTAATGGGGGGACGGTTCTATGGCTACACCTTC	CASSLMGGRFYGYTF	TRBV7-2	TRBJ1-2	many	NA
TGTGCCAGCAGGGGGGGCAATCAGCCCCAGCATTTT	CASRGGNQPQHF	TRBV7-9	TRBJ1-5	many	NA
TGTGCCAGCAGCGTAGTAGGGGGGGCTACTGAAGCTTTCTTT	CASSVVGGATEAFF	TRBV9	TRBJ1-1	few	NA
TGTGCCAGTAGACGAGGAGCTTCTAGCACAGATACGCAGTATTTT	CASRRGASSTDTQYF	TRBV6-2/TRBV6-3	TRBJ2-3	NA	NA
TGTGCCAGCAGCCCCTTGGTAGCGGGGCCAGATACGCAGTATTTT	CASSPLVAGPDTQYF	TRBV9	TRBJ2-3	many	TRBD2
TGTGCCAGCATCGAGGACAGATATGGCTACACCTTC	CASIEDRYGYTF	TRBV12-3/TRBV12-4	TRBJ1-2	NA	NA
TGTGCCAGCAGCCAAGGGCAAAAGGACACTGAAGCTTTCTTT	CASSQGQKDTEAFF	TRBV4-2	TRBJ1-1	few	NA
TGTGCCAGCAGCCTCCTAGCGGACTCCTACAATGAGCAGTTCTTC	CASSLLADSYNEQFF	TRBV9	TRBJ2-1	few	TRBD2
TGTGCCAGCAATCGACTAGCGGGGGGCAAAGATACGCAGTATTTT	CASNRLAGGKDTQYF	TRBV6-5	TRBJ2-3	NA	TRBD2
TGTGCCAGCAGCTTAACCTTCTCTGCAGATACGCAGTATTTT	CASSLTFSADTQYF	TRBV7-3	TRBJ2-3	NA	NA
TGTGCCAGCAGCTTAGGAGGGCCTGCGGCAGGGGGAAACACCATATATTTT	CASSLGGPAAGGNTIYF	TRBV7-9	TRBJ1-3	few	NA